This TCR beta chain was captured in a study of T cell responses to AZD1222 COVID-19 vaccine. Profiling relied on immunoSEQ multiplex PCR, and the TCRdb table lists in-frame clones only, not all of them. The data contain approximately 110,000 clones, approximately 90% of them singletons. Germline CDR1 reads KGHDR; CDR2 reads SFDVKD. This CDR3 region has 14 residues. With 7 bases removed from V and 1 base from J, the gap between germline ends came to 12 bases. The sequenced sample was peripheral blood, obtained on day 0 of AZD1222 vaccination. J is TRBJ1-1 and V is TRBV24-1, with D hard to call. This receptor was obtained from an adult in good health. In DNA form, the CDR3 reads TGTGCCACCAGGGGGAGAGGATCGAACACTGAAGCTTTCTTT. This encodes CATRGRGSNTEAFF.